A selection of T cell receptor beta chains follows, all from one sample in a study of shared clonotypes between healthy human individuals. Generated by immunoSEQ multiplex PCR, the TCRdb table keeps only in-frame clones and is missing some. The data contain roughly 2,000,000 clones, 90% to 95% of them singletons. Sequencing used naive CD8+ T cells from PBMCs. The receptors were sampled from a man younger than 30 in good health. Some clones in this sample may be carry-over from other donors' samples. The CDR3 runs from the conserved cysteine through the conserved F or W. A D gene is named only where the DNA matches it firmly. Clone size is not always given. Where it is, it says once, few, many or a class for expanded clones.

D gene | clone size | J gene | V gene | CDR3 DNA | CDR3 protein
TRBD1 | - | TRBJ1-5 | TRBV6-5 | TGTGCCAGCAGACTAAGGACAGGGAACAATCAGCCCCAGCATTTT | CASRLRTGNNQPQHF
- | - | TRBJ2-5 | TRBV11-2 | TGTGCCAGCAGAGCCCAAAGTTGGGTGGAGGAGACCCAGTACTTC | CASRAQSWVEETQYF
- | - | TRBJ1-2 | TRBV6-6 | TGTGCCGGAGACCGTGGCGGCTACACCTTC | CAGDRGGYTF
- | few | TRBJ1-4 | TRBV4-2 | TGTGCCAGCAGCCAAGATGGAGCGGGGGGGAATGAAAAACTGTTTTTT | CASSQDGAGGNEKLFF
TRBD1 | once | TRBJ1-1 | TRBV18 | TGTGCCAGCTCACCGGGGCAAGGGGGCTCGACTGAAGCTTTCTTT | CASSPGQGGSTEAFF
TRBD2 | once | TRBJ2-5 | TRBV5-1 | TGCGCCAGCAGGGGGGGTCTAGCGGGAGCCTTAGAGACCCAGTACTTC | CASRGGLAGALETQYF
TRBD2 | - | TRBJ2-1 | TRBV11-3 | TGTGCCAGCAGCCCCGGGGGGTTTCTCTACAATGAGCAGTTCTTC | CASSPGGFLYNEQFF
TRBD1 | - | TRBJ2-1 | TRBV7-9 | TGTGCCAGCAGCCCTCAGTCGGACAGGTACAATGAGCAGTTCTTC | CASSPQSDRYNEQFF
TRBD1 | - | TRBJ2-7 | TRBV30 | TGTGCCGGGGACAGGGGACCCCCCTACGAGCAGTACTTC | CAGDRGPPYEQYF
TRBD2 | once | TRBJ2-2 | TRBV7-9 | TGTGCCAGCAGTCCCACTAGCGGGAGTCGCACCGGGGAGCTGTTTTTT | CASSPTSGSRTGELFF
- | - | TRBJ2-1 | TRBV28 | TGTGCCAGCAGACCCGGTCGGTTCCCGCGTAATGAGCAGTTCTTC | CASRPGRFPRNEQFF
- | - | TRBJ1-2 | TRBV4-3 | TGCGCCAGCAGCCAAGGAAACGCGGGAGGGTCTGGCTACACCTTC | CASSQGNAGGSGYTF
- | - | TRBJ2-7 | TRBV27 | TGTGCCAGCAGTTTTAGCGTAACCTACGAGCAGTACTTC | CASSFSVTYEQYF
- | - | TRBJ2-5 | TRBV4-1 | TGCGCCAGCAGCCAAGATATAGGTTCACGGCGAGGCGAGACCCAGTACTTC | CASSQDIGSRRGETQYF
- | - | TRBJ1-1 | TRBV28 | TGTGCCAGCAGTCCATTCCAGGGGTCCACTGAAGCTTTCTTT | CASSPFQGSTEAFF
TRBD1 | - | TRBJ2-7 | TRBV19 | TGTGCCAGTAGCGTCTACAGGGGGCCCTACGAGCAGTACTTC | CASSVYRGPYEQYF
- | few | TRBJ1-3 | TRBV7-9 | TGTGCCAGCAGCGGACGATTCTCTGGAAACACCATATATTTT | CASSGRFSGNTIYF
- | - | TRBJ1-4 | TRBV19 | TGTGCCAGTAGTATAGTTGGTGAAAAACTGTTTTTT | CASSIVGEKLFF
- | few | TRBJ1-1 | TRBV28 | TGTGCCAGCACCTCATGGGGCGATAACACTGAAGCTTTCTTT | CASTSWGDNTEAFF
TRBD2 | - | TRBJ2-3 | TRBV7-6 | TGTGCCAGCAGCTCACCGGGACTACCGACAGATACGCAGTATTTT | CASSSPGLPTDTQYF
TRBD2 | - | TRBJ2-7 | TRBV28 | TGTGCCAGCAGTTTAGCGGGAGGCACCTACGAGCAGTACTTC | CASSLAGGTYEQYF
TRBD2 | - | TRBJ2-3 | TRBV13 | TGTGCCAGCAGCTTAGATAGCGGGAGGGCAGATACGCAGTATTTT | CASSLDSGRADTQYF
TRBD1 | - | TRBJ2-5 | TRBV25-1 | TGTGCCAGCAGTGACAGGGGGCGGGAGACCCAGTACTTC | CASSDRGRETQYF
TRBD2 | - | TRBJ2-7 | TRBV28 | TGTGCCAGCAGTTTCAGCGGGAGTTCGTACGAGCAGTACTTC | CASSFSGSSYEQYF
- | once | TRBJ1-6 | TRBV11-2 | TGTGCCAGCAGCCCAAGGGTGGGGGACTATAATTCACCCCTCCACTTT | CASSPRVGDYNSPLHF
TRBD1 | - | TRBJ1-1 | TRBV25-1 | TGTGCCAGCAGTGATACGACAGGGCGTACGGAAGCTTTCTTT | CASSDTTGRTEAFF
TRBD2 | - | TRBJ2-3 | TRBV27 | TGTGCCAGCAGTTTATCCCCCAGCGGGAGATCGGATACGCAGTATTTT | CASSLSPSGRSDTQYF
- | - | TRBJ2-3 | TRBV9 | TGTGCCAGCAGCGCATCATGGATAGGCGTCACAGATACGCAGTATTTT | CASSASWIGVTDTQYF
TRBD1 | once | TRBJ1-1 | TRBV10-1 | TGCGCCAGCAGTGAGTATAGAGTTACCGGGACAGGATACACTGAAGCTTTCTTT | CASSEYRVTGTGYTEAFF
- | - | TRBJ2-1 | TRBV18 | TGTGCCAGCTCACCGAGGCTAGCCTTTAACTCCTACAATGAGCAGTTCTTC | CASSPRLAFNSYNEQFF
- | - | TRBJ2-1 | TRBV6-1 | TGTGCCAGCAGTGAAGAGGCGGGAACTACCTACAATGAGCAGTTCTTC | CASSEEAGTTYNEQFF
TRBD1 | - | TRBJ2-1 | TRBV9 | TGTGCCAGCAGCGTAGTAAAGGACAGGGGGTGGGCATGGGATGAGCAGTTCTTC | CASSVVKDRGWAWDEQFF
- | - | TRBJ2-2 | TRBV7-9 | TGTGCCAGCAGCGTCCTGCGCACCGGGGAGCTGTTTTTT | CASSVLRTGELFF
- | - | TRBJ2-5 | TRBV7-2 | TGTGCCAGCGGCCCGGGACTCTTGTACCAAGAGACCCAGTACTTC | CASGPGLLYQETQYF
- | - | TRBJ2-4 | TRBV11-2 | TGTGCCAGCAGCCAAAGTCCATGGGGGGGCGCAGGAGGAAACATTCAGTACTTC | CASSQSPWGGAGGNIQYF
TRBD2 | - | TRBJ2-7 | TRBV28 | TGTGCCAGCAGTTTATACCCTAGCGGGAGGCCCTACGAGCAGTACTTC | CASSLYPSGRPYEQYF
- | - | TRBJ2-2 | TRBV27 | TGTGCCAGCAGTTTCAGCGGGCTGAACACCGGGGAGCTGTTTTTT | CASSFSGLNTGELFF
TRBD1 | - | TRBJ2-5 | TRBV7-9 | TGTGCCAGCAGCACCAGGACAGGGGCCCAAGAGACCCAGTACTTC | CASSTRTGAQETQYF
TRBD2 | - | TRBJ2-1 | TRBV27 | TGTGCCAGCACCGTAAGCGGGACTTCCGGTGAGCAGTTCTTC | CASTVSGTSGEQFF
- | - | TRBJ2-7 | TRBV6-1 | TGTGCCAGCAGTGGGCTTCTGGGGTCCAGCTCCTACGAGCAGTACTTC | CASSGLLGSSSYEQYF
- | - | TRBJ2-1 | TRBV27 | TGTGCCAGCAGTTTACGGACGGATGGCAATGAGCAGTTCTTC | CASSLRTDGNEQFF
- | - | TRBJ2-7 | TRBV6-6 | TGTGCCAGCAGTTGGTCGGCCGCCTACGAGCAGTACTTC | CASSWSAAYEQYF
- | - | TRBJ2-2 | TRBV28 | TGTGCCAGCAATCCCCTACCGAACTTGAGGGCCGGGGAGCTGTTTTTT | CASNPLPNLRAGELFF
TRBD1 | - | TRBJ1-1 | TRBV10-3 | TGTGCCATCAGTGAAGACAGGGGGCCTGGCACTGAAGCTTTCTTT | CAISEDRGPGTEAFF
- | few | TRBJ2-7 | TRBV28 | TGTGCCAGCAGCCCGAGGTGGGTGCTGGTTACCTACGAGCAGTACTTC | CASSPRWVLVTYEQYF
TRBD2 | - | TRBJ2-2 | TRBV11-3 | TGTGCCAGCAGCTCCCAGGCTAGCGGAGACCCGAACACCGGGGAGCTGTTTTTT | CASSSQASGDPNTGELFF
- | - | TRBJ2-5 | TRBV6-5 | TGTGCCAGCAGTCAGGGGCAAGAGACCCAGTACTTC | CASSQGQETQYF
TRBD1 | - | TRBJ2-7 | TRBV6-5 | TGTGCCAGCAGTTCCGGGACAGGGGAAGGCGAGCAGTACTTC | CASSSGTGEGEQYF
- | - | TRBJ1-2 | TRBV14 | TGTGCCAGCAGCCTCGTCAGTGTCGGTAACTATGGCTACACCTTC | CASSLVSVGNYGYTF
TRBD1 | - | TRBJ1-4 | TRBV6-1 | TGTGCCAGCTCGGACAGGCAGGATGAAAAACTGTTTTTT | CASSDRQDEKLFF
TRBD1 | - | TRBJ1-2 | TRBV7-9 | TGTGCCAGCGGAGGACAGGGGTTGAGGTATGGCTACACCTTC | CASGGQGLRYGYTF
TRBD1 | - | TRBJ2-5 | TRBV18 | TGTGCCAGCTCAATGTTCGAGACAGGGGTCCCAGAGACCCAGTACTTC | CASSMFETGVPETQYF
- | - | TRBJ2-5 | TRBV7-9 | TGTGCCAGCAGCTTAGCTTTGGAGACCCAGTACTTC | CASSLALETQYF
TRBD2 | - | TRBJ2-1 | TRBV5-4 | TGTGCCAGCAGCCCGGTGCCGGGACTAGCGGGAGTGGGTGAGCAGTTCTTC | CASSPVPGLAGVGEQFF